This record concerns one T cell receptor beta chain sequence. Its antigen is currently unknown. Sequencing used immunoSEQ multiplex PCR; TCRdb keeps in-frame clones, though not all of them. The sample lists tens of thousands of clones; around nine tenths were seen once. This sample was taken from a study of OX40 agonist ivuxolimab in advanced cancers. Study-wide results and limits: Relative to CD4+ cells, CD8+ T cells on average had more expanded clones. Determination of antigen specificity was not performed for the expanded peripheral T cells.

Enrollment shut out patients with autoimmune disease history or systemic immunosuppression. Cycle 7 day 1, cycle 4 day 1, and baseline were the timepoints at which blood was sampled. Per the germline V gene, CDR1 is GTSNPN and CDR2 is SVGIG (reference sequence). The CDR3 loop spans 11 amino acids. Trimming took 2 bases from V and 12 from J, leaving 8 bases between them. The receptor was isolated from an adult with an advanced solid tumor such as melanoma, head and neck, liver or kidney cancer. This chain joins TRBV30 and TRBJ2-6, with unresolved D. The material sequenced was CD4+ or CD8+ T cells sorted from blood, taken in a trial of the OX40 agonist ivuxolimab. The CDR3 nucleotides are TGTGCCTGGAGTTCTCCCAGCGTCCTGACTTTC. Translated, it gives CAWSSPSVLTF.